The rows below give T cell receptor beta chains drawn from one sample of a study of blood T cell repertoires in COVID-19. Here immunoSEQ multiplex PCR was the method, and the copy in TCRdb shows in-frame clones only, minus some. Of approximately 22,000 clones detected, approximately 78% appear once; the ten largest clones hold roughly 2.7%. Sequenced sample: peripheral blood. Source of these receptors: a woman in her 70s with COVID-19, enrolled during active disease. Both conserved end residues are part of each CDR3. Each record gives: J gene, D gene, clone size, V gene, CDR3 DNA, CDR3 protein. A D gene is named only where the DNA matches it firmly. Where a row states a size, it is once, few, many or the class of an expanded clone; other rows omit it.

j_call: TRBJ1-3
d_call: TRBD1
clone_size: .
v_call: TRBV7-9
cdr3_nt: TGTGCCAGCAGCGCCAAGGACAGGGGCTCTGGAAACACCATATATTTT
cdr3_aa: CASSAKDRGSGNTIYF

j_call: TRBJ2-1
d_call: .
clone_size: few
v_call: TRBV4-3
cdr3_nt: TGCGCCAGCAGCCAAGAGTTATCGGGGATTACCTACAATGAGCAGTTCTTC
cdr3_aa: CASSQELSGITYNEQFF

j_call: TRBJ2-1
d_call: .
clone_size: .
v_call: TRBV7-9
cdr3_nt: TGTGCCAGCAGCCCTAGGACTGCCGCCAATTTAAATGAGCAGTTCTTC
cdr3_aa: CASSPRTAANLNEQFF

j_call: TRBJ2-7
d_call: TRBD2
clone_size: .
v_call: TRBV6-2/TRBV6-3
cdr3_nt: TGTGCCAGCAGTCGACTAGCGCTGACCTACGAGCAGTACTTC
cdr3_aa: CASSRLALTYEQYF

j_call: TRBJ1-2
d_call: .
clone_size: few
v_call: TRBV6-2/TRBV6-3
cdr3_nt: TGTGCCAGCAGTTACGTGGGAGACGGCTACACCTTC
cdr3_aa: CASSYVGDGYTF

j_call: TRBJ1-4
d_call: TRBD1
clone_size: .
v_call: TRBV11-3
cdr3_nt: TGTGCCAGCAGCTCGAAACGACAGGGCCATAATGAAAAACTGTTTTTT
cdr3_aa: CASSSKRQGHNEKLFF

j_call: TRBJ2-1
d_call: TRBD2
clone_size: .
v_call: TRBV24-1
cdr3_nt: TGTGCCACCAGTGACCCGACTAGCGGGAGGGACAATGAGCAGTTCTTC
cdr3_aa: CATSDPTSGRDNEQFF

j_call: TRBJ1-2
d_call: .
clone_size: .
v_call: TRBV11-3
cdr3_nt: TGTGCCAGCAGCTTAGGCCCGGCAGGCACTAACTATGGCTACACCTTC
cdr3_aa: CASSLGPAGTNYGYTF

j_call: TRBJ2-2
d_call: TRBD2
clone_size: few
v_call: TRBV25-1
cdr3_nt: TGTGCCAGCAGTGAATATGGTAGCGGGAGTGCCACCGGGGAGCTGTTTTTT
cdr3_aa: CASSEYGSGSATGELFF

j_call: TRBJ1-3
d_call: .
clone_size: .
v_call: TRBV19
cdr3_nt: TGTGCCACCCGCCGGGGAGAATCACTCTCTGGAAACACCATATATTTT
cdr3_aa: CATRRGESLSGNTIYF

j_call: TRBJ2-1
d_call: TRBD2
clone_size: .
v_call: TRBV7-8
cdr3_nt: TGTGCCAGCAGCGTAGCGGGAGGCCCGCGAGAGCAGTTCTTC
cdr3_aa: CASSVAGGPREQFF

j_call: TRBJ1-1
d_call: .
clone_size: .
v_call: TRBV7-2
cdr3_nt: TGTGCCAGCAGCTTAACGGGGTTGGGGAACACTGAAGCTTTCTTT
cdr3_aa: CASSLTGLGNTEAFF

j_call: TRBJ2-3
d_call: .
clone_size: .
v_call: TRBV6-5
cdr3_nt: TGTGCCAGCAGTTACGTGGTCGGGAGCCCAACAGATACGCAGTATTTT
cdr3_aa: CASSYVVGSPTDTQYF

j_call: TRBJ1-2
d_call: .
clone_size: once
v_call: TRBV7-9
cdr3_nt: TGTGCCAGCAGCTTAGAAGACAGGTCCCATGGCTACACCTTC
cdr3_aa: CASSLEDRSHGYTF

j_call: TRBJ2-5
d_call: TRBD2
clone_size: .
v_call: TRBV5-1
cdr3_nt: TGCGCCAGCAGCGCGCGACTAGCGGGGGCCCGGGAGACCCAGTACTTC
cdr3_aa: CASSARLAGARETQYF

j_call: TRBJ1-1
d_call: TRBD1
clone_size: .
v_call: TRBV29-1
cdr3_nt: TGCAGCGTTACTGGACAGGGAAACGCTTTCTTT
cdr3_aa: CSVTGQGNAFF

j_call: TRBJ2-5
d_call: TRBD2
clone_size: .
v_call: TRBV15
cdr3_nt: TGTGCCACCAGCTCTAGCGGGGGGACCCAAGAGACCCAGTACTTC
cdr3_aa: CATSSSGGTQETQYF